This passage covers 2 T cell receptor beta chains from one sample sequenced in a study of blood T cell repertoires in COVID-19. Libraries were prepared by immunoSEQ multiplex PCR; TCRdb keeps only in-frame clonotypes and omits some of them. Of around 100,000 clones in the sample, around nine tenths were seen once. Sequencing used peripheral blood. These receptors came from a man aged 40-55 years with acute or convalescent COVID-19.

A note on this clone: Within the sample, other DNA sequences also encode this same CDR3. This chain connects TRBV3-1 (or the pseudogene TRBV3-2) to TRBJ1-6, with D unclear. V shed 0 bases and J shed 4 bases, with 4 bases lying between them. In germline, CDR1 is LGHDT, CDR2 YNNKEL (reference sequence). The length of the CDR3 is 14 residues. In nucleotides, the CDR3 is TGTGCCAGCAGCCAAGAGCAGTATAATTCACCCCTCCACTTT. Protein: CASSQEQYNSPLHF.

The chain carries TRBV6-5 and TRBJ1-6, with 8 positions matching TRBD1. The CDR3 consists of 15 residues. V lost 4 bases and J lost 9; bases outside the gene matches: 8. Per the germline V gene, CDR1 is MNHEY and CDR2 is SVGAGI. As DNA, the CDR3 is TGTGCCAGCAGTTCCGACAGGGGTTTCAGTTCACCCCTCCACTTT. This codes for CASSSDRGFSSPLHF.